Detailed here is one TCR beta chain. Antigen specificity is unknown. CCR7-negative CD45RA+ TemRA cells were combined with CD45RO+ cells to form CD8 memory. V was clipped by 5 bases and J by 3 bases; unmatched bases: 8. The V gene's germline CDR1 is MDHEN and CDR2 SYDVKM. The CDR3 contains 16 residues. This entry belongs to a study of shared clonotypes between healthy human individuals. Replicate PCRs run on sorted subsets employed 200 to 250 ng DNA, approximately 30,000 T cell genomes. Assay: immunoSEQ multiplex PCR; the TCRdb copy retains only in-frame clones and omits some. The table lists about 320,000 clones, around 87% of them singletons. Study-wide findings and caveats: Naive CD4 clonotype sharing across several donors was around 5%. Sorted-subset sequencing, rarefaction showed, was incomplete despite large depth.

The source is a young man in good health. The rearrangement joins TRBV28 to TRBJ2-1, with 9 bases lining up with TRBD1. The material sequenced was memory CD8+ T cells sorted from blood. Subset specified: CD45RO+ cells pooled with CCR7-negative TemRA cells. The CDR3 bases are TGTGCCAGCAGTCCGGCCGGACAGGGGCGCTACAATGAGCAGTTCTTC. This encodes CASSPAGQGRYNEQFF.